This TCR beta chain was recorded in a study of shared clonotypes between healthy human individuals. Findings and limits, study-wide: Some clonotypes were shared by all four sorted-subset donors, while others were not shared. The non-shared ones had lower generation probabilities than the shared ones. Shared clonotypes: about 4.6% naive CD4, roughly 4% naive CD8, 2% to 2.5% memory CD4, approximately 0.41% memory CD8.

As regards this clone: Its target is unknown.

Both CD45RO+ cells and CCR7-negative CD45RA+ TemRA cells were combined to make up CD8 memory. This CDR3 is built from 16 residues. Germline values: CDR1 LGHNA, CDR2 YNFKEQ. The ends lost 0 bases at V and 1 base at J; junction bases unmatched: 1. Libraries were prepared by immunoSEQ multiplex PCR; TCRdb keeps only in-frame clonotypes and omits some of them. Found here are approximately 100,000 clones, just over 65% of them singletons; the top ten hold roughly 22%. This clonotype originated in a woman under 40 in good health. The chain recombines TRBV4-2 with TRBJ2-3; 10 bases are a match to TRBD2. Specimen: memory CD8+ T cells sorted from blood. Subset here: CD45RO+ cells pooled with CCR7-negative TemRA cells. The CDR3 loop reads CASSQDLAGGTDTQYF. As DNA, the CDR3 is TGTGCCAGCAGCCAAGACCTAGCGGGGGGCACAGATACGCAGTATTTT.